These 28 T cell receptor beta chains originate from one sample sequenced in a study of T cells in lung cancer brain metastases. This table comes from immunoSEQ multiplex PCR, and its TCRdb copy is limited to in-frame clones, with some not included. Of approximately 6,700 clones listed, roughly 88% are singletons. The sequencing input was tumor tissue from the primary lung tumor. The source is a man aged 45-60 years with non-small cell lung cancer.

This clone has a single count. The rearrangement links TRBV7-9 to TRBJ2-3, with TRBD2 as a possible D gene (6 bases). The germline V gene encodes CDR1 SEHNR and CDR2 FQNEAQ (reference sequence). V was pared by 4 bases and J by 5 bases, with 19 bases between. This CDR3 has 16 residues. The CDR3 loop is CASSSSGLLGGDTQYF. CDR3 DNA: TGTGCCAGCAGCTCAAGCGGTCTACTGGGGGGAGATACGCAGTATTTT.

V usage is TRBV9 and J usage is TRBJ2-2, with 12 bases identical to TRBD1. This CDR3 is built from 18 residues. Per germline, CDR1 SGDLS and CDR2 YYNGEE. V shed 3 bases and J 0 bases; nucleotides not matched to a gene: 6. In DNA, the CDR3 is TGTGCCAGCAGCGCTGGGGGACAGGGGGCTTCGAACACCGGGGAGCTGTTTTTT. Translated, it gives CASSAGGQGASNTGELFF.

The V and J genes are TRBV6-1 and TRBJ2-5, with D unresolved. The CDR3 is 12 amino acids. CDR1 is MNHNS, CDR2 SASEGT, per germline. V was shortened by 8 bases and J by 5 bases, with 12 bases between the two germline ends. The CDR3 sequence: CASSFQLETQYF. CDR3 in DNA: TGTGCCAGCTCCTTCCAGCTTGAGACCCAGTACTTC.

The CDR3 sequence: CASSSRGPSGELFF. The CDR3 DNA reads as TGTGCCAGCAGCTCCAGGGGGCCGAGCGGGGAGCTGTTTTTT. The chain uses TRBV7-2 and TRBJ2-2; 8 bases fit TRBD1. Looked up from germline, CDR1 is SGHTA and CDR2 is FQGNSA. The CDR3 is 14 residues long. Trimming removed 4 bases from V and 7 bases from J; junction bases left unmatched: 5.

The rearrangement links TRBV6-6 to TRBJ1-6; a weak D match, TRBD1 (5 bases). Trimming shortened V by 6 bases and J by 7 bases, and 10 bases separated the two germline ends. Germline V gives CDR1 MNHNY, CDR2 SVGAGI (reference sequence). This CDR3 contains 13 residues. The CDR3 region is CASSRQTNSPLHF. In DNA, the CDR3 is TGTGCCAGCAGCCGACAGACGAATTCACCCCTCCACTTT.

The chain couples TRBV18 to TRBJ2-5; possible D gene TRBD2, 5 bases. In germline, CDR1 is KGHSH, CDR2 LQKENI. The germline V and J ends were trimmed by 5 bases and 0 bases, with 7 bases remaining between them. There are 13 residues in the CDR3. The CDR3 spells CASSGSDQETQYF. In nucleotides, the CDR3 is TGTGCCAGCTCAGGGAGTGACCAAGAGACCCAGTACTTC.

In this sample, this clone turned up once. The CDR3 DNA reads as TGCGCCAGCAGCATACAGGGGAACACTGAAGCTTTCTTT. Translation: CASSIQGNTEAFF. The V call is TRBV5-1, the J call TRBJ1-1; weak D call: TRBD1 (6 bases). This CDR3 is built from 13 residues. Between the trimmed V and J ends, which lost 4 bases and 1 base, there was a span of 8 bases. Germline CDR1 and CDR2: SGHRS and YFSETQ.

V usage is TRBV27 and J usage is TRBJ2-7, with 9 bases that match TRBD1. The V gene's germline CDR1 is MNHEY and CDR2 SMNVEV (reference sequence). V lost 6 bases, J lost 2 bases, and 2 bases stayed unmatched. The length of the CDR3 is 13 residues. The CDR3 sequence: CASRTGGTYEQYF. As DNA, the CDR3 is TGTGCCAGCAGGACAGGGGGGACCTACGAGCAGTACTTC.

The V gene is TRBV30, the J gene TRBJ2-3; D is possibly TRBD1 or TRBD2 (6 bases each). In germline, CDR1 is GTSNPN, CDR2 SVGIG (reference sequence). The CDR3 consists of 13 residues. V was clipped by 2 bases and J by 5 bases, with 11 bases between them. CDR3 amino acids: CAWSWGAGDTQYF. The DNA for the CDR3 is TGTGCCTGGAGTTGGGGGGCTGGAGATACGCAGTATTTT.

This sequence joins TRBV5-1 and TRBJ2-3; D remains unclear. V was clipped by 4 bases and J by 6 bases, with 15 bases between them. CDR3 length: 14 residues. The V gene's germline CDR1 is SGHRS and CDR2 YFSETQ. The CDR3 protein is CASSLRHWSDTQYF. The DNA for the CDR3 is TGCGCCAGCAGCCTTCGACACTGGAGCGATACGCAGTATTTT.

V and J are TRBV7-9 and TRBJ1-4, with 7 bases identical to TRBD1. The CDR3 loop spans 13 amino acids. V shed 10 bases and J 11 bases; nucleotides not matched to a gene: 13. Germline assignment: CDR1 SEHNR and CDR2 FQNEAQ (reference sequence). The CDR3 DNA is TGTGCCAACAGGGGACCACAGGGGCAGAAACTGTTTTTT. Its protein is CANRGPQGQKLFF. Using reference TRBV7-9 and TRBJ1-4 for the parts outside the CDR3, the full variable domain is DTGVSQNPRHKITKRGQNVTFRCDPISEHNRLYWYRQTLGQGPEFLTYFQNEAQLEKSRLLSDRFSAERPKGSFSTLEIQRTEQGDSAMYLCANRGPQGQKLFFGSGTQLSVL.

This clone appeared a few times. The chain links TRBV4-3 to TRBJ1-3; D gene unclear. CDR3 length: 15 residues. Germline V CDR1 and CDR2: LGHNA, YSLEER. V dropped 2 bases and J dropped 1 base, with 9 bases sitting between them. The CDR3: CASSQNVGSGNTIYF. The CDR3 coding sequence is TGCGCCAGCAGCCAAAACGTAGGGTCTGGAAACACCATATATTTT.

The chain has TRBV6-1 and TRBJ1-4, with TRBD1 matching 8 bases. Germline CDR1 is MNHNS and CDR2 is SASEGT. Germline trimming cut 3 bases from V and 8 bases from J; bases unmatched to any gene: 5. This CDR3 has 14 residues. CDR3 loop: CASSDYRGWEKLFF. The CDR3 DNA is TGTGCCAGCAGTGATTACAGGGGGTGGGAAAAACTGTTTTTT.

The chain couples TRBV7-9 to TRBJ2-5; D might be TRBD2 (5 bases). V shed 1 base and J shed 8 bases, with 11 bases lying between them. Germline loops: CDR1 SEHNR, CDR2 FQNEAQ (reference sequence). This CDR3 has 13 residues. CDR3 DNA: TGTGCCAGCAGCTTAGACGGGGTTGGAACCCAGTACTTC. Translation gives CASSLDGVGTQYF.

The chain couples TRBV9 to TRBJ1-4; D uncertain. Between the trimmed V and J ends, which lost 0 bases and 3 bases, there was a span of 9 bases. The CDR3 is 15 amino acids. Germline lookup yields CDR1 SGDLS and CDR2 YYNGEE. The CDR3 nucleotides read TGTGCCAGCAGCGTAGGGTACGGGGCTAATGAAAAACTGTTTTTT. This gives the protein CASSVGYGANEKLFF. Looking up the rest from reference TRBV9 and TRBJ1-4 gives the full variable domain: DSGVTQTPKHLITATGQRVTLRCSPRSGDLSVYWYQQSLDQGLQFLIQYYNGEERAKGNILERFSAQQFPDLHSELNLSSLELGDSALYFCASSVGYGANEKLFFGSGTQLSVL.

This sequence joins TRBV19 and TRBJ1-3; no clear D gene. Trimming removed 6 bases at V and 0 bases at J, with 6 bases between. This CDR3 contains 13 residues. CDR1 is LNHDA, CDR2 SQIVND, per germline (reference sequence). CDR3 in amino acids: CASRYNSGNTIYF. The DNA for the CDR3 is TGTGCCAGTAGGTACAACTCTGGAAACACCATATATTTT.

The gene calls are TRBV7-6 and TRBJ2-1, with D possibly TRBD2 on 5 matching bases. This CDR3 contains 14 residues. Germline CDR1 and CDR2: SGHVS and FNYEAQ. Deletions cut 1 base from V and 8 bases from J, with 12 bases between. The CDR3 sequence: CASSLEEGSYEQFF. The CDR3 region has the DNA TGTGCCAGCAGCTTAGAAGAGGGAAGCTATGAGCAGTTCTTC. Full variable domain (remainder filled in from reference TRBV7-6 and TRBJ2-1): GAGVSQSPRYKVTKRGQDVALRCDPISGHVSLYWYRQALGQGPEFLTYFNYEAQQDKSGLPNDRFSAERPEGSISTLTIQRTEQRDSAMYRCASSLEEGSYEQFFGPGTRLTVL.

This sequence joins TRBV25-1 and TRBJ2-3; D is unresolved. Germline CDR1 MGHDK, CDR2 SYGVNS. Trimming pared 1 base from V and 4 bases from J, leaving 12 bases between. This CDR3 is built from 15 residues. The CDR3 sequence: CASSESEATSDTQYF. DNA for the CDR3: TGTGCCAGCAGTGAATCAGAAGCTACCTCAGATACGCAGTATTTT.

CDR3 protein: CASSDVWTGSYGYTF. CDR3 nucleotides: TGTGCCAGTAGTGACGTTTGGACAGGGAGTTATGGCTACACCTTC. The chain employs TRBV19 and TRBJ1-2, with 8 bases aligning to TRBD1. The CDR3 spans 15 residues. J gave up 5 bases and V 5 bases, and 10 bases lay outside the gene matches. Germline V gene sequence: CDR1 LNHDA, CDR2 SQIVND (reference sequence).

V usage is TRBV5-6 and J usage is TRBJ2-7; D is unresolved. CDR3 length: 17 residues. Germline values: CDR1 SGHDT, CDR2 YYEEEE. Trimming cost V 2 bases and J 0 bases, with 18 bases left between them. The CDR3 protein is CASSFGPLTPGSYEQYF. The CDR3 DNA follows: TGTGCCAGCAGCTTTGGGCCCTTAACGCCAGGCTCCTACGAGCAGTACTTC.

This rearrangement joins TRBV10-2 to TRBJ2-5; 7 bases fit TRBD1. This CDR3 has 17 amino acids. Germline-derived CDR1 and CDR2 are WSHSY and SAAADI. After removal of 5 bases from V and 0 bases from J, the junction contained 12 bases not matched to a gene. The CDR3 DNA sequence: TGCGCCAGCAGTCTTGCCTTGGGACAGAACCACCAAGAGACCCAGTACTTC. This gives the protein CASSLALGQNHQETQYF.

The V gene is TRBV30, the J gene TRBJ1-5; 8 nucleotides line up with TRBD1. Losses at the gene ends were 3 bases for V and 5 bases for J; bases not matched to a gene: 6. The germline CDR1 and CDR2 sequences are GTSNPN and SVGIG (reference sequence). CDR3 length equals 14 residues. The CDR3 coding sequence is TGTGCCTGGAGCGCCGGGACAGGAGATCAGCCCCAGCATTTT. Its translation is CAWSAGTGDQPQHF.

The CDR3 reads CASSQNSGTATYEQYF. The CDR3 bases are TGCGCCAGCAGCCAAAATTCGGGGACGGCTACCTACGAGCAGTACTTC. This chain connects TRBV4-3 to TRBJ2-7; D may match TRBD1 or TRBD2 (5 bases each). CDR1 and CDR2 from the germline V gene are LGHNA and YSLEER. The CDR3 loop spans 16 amino acids. Trimming shortened V by 2 bases and J by 2 bases, and 16 bases separated the two germline ends.

This clone was seen once. The rearrangement links TRBV6-5 to TRBJ1-3; D is undetermined. This CDR3 has 13 amino acids. V was cut by 6 bases and J by 4 bases, with 10 bases left in between. The V gene's germline CDR1 is MNHEY and CDR2 SVGAGI. CDR3 in DNA: TGTGCCAGCAGCCTCCGGCCAGGAAACACCATATATTTT. Protein sequence: CASSLRPGNTIYF.

The chain links TRBV11-2 to TRBJ2-2, with TRBD2 as a possible D gene (5 bases). V shed 6 bases and J shed 1 base, with 15 bases lying between them. This CDR3 is built from 16 residues. The V gene's germline CDR1 is SGHAT and CDR2 FQNNGV. This CDR3 is CASRSGGGLNTGELFF. In DNA, the CDR3 is TGTGCCAGCAGGTCCGGAGGCGGGCTGAACACCGGGGAGCTGTTTTTT. The full variable domain, with the rest looked up from reference TRBV11-2 and TRBJ2-2, is EAGVAQSPRYKIIEKRQSVAFWCNPISGHATLYWYQQILGQGPKLLIQFQNNGVVDDSQLPKDRFSAERLKGVDSTLKIQPAKLEDSAVYLCASRSGGGLNTGELFFGEGSRLTVL.

The count of this clone is one. The germline gene is not matched at one end of the junction; a read error may be the cause. The chain links TRBV18 to TRBJ2-7; D might be TRBD1 (7 bases). Per germline, CDR1 KGHSH and CDR2 LQKENI. CDR3 length: 15 amino acids. CDR3 loop: CASSPLAGGSYEQYF. The CDR3 DNA reads TGTGCCAGCTCACCCCTGGCAGGGGGGTCCTACGAACAGTACTTC. The complete variable domain, with remaining parts taken from reference TRBV18 and TRBJ2-7, reads NAGVMQNPRHLVRRRGQEARLRCSPMKGHSHVYWYRQLPEEGLKFMVYLQKENIIDESGMPKERFSAEFPKEGPSILRIQQVVRGDSAAYFCASSPLAGGSYEQYFGPGTRLTVT.

This chain links TRBV14 with TRBJ1-4; D not resolved. Trimming removed 5 bases at V and 3 bases at J, with 13 bases between. Germline V gene data show CDR1 as SGHDN and CDR2 as FVKESK. The CDR3 totals 15 residues. In DNA, the CDR3 is TGTGCCAGCAGCACAATATTAAGTTCTAATGAAAAACTGTTTTTT. This translates into CASSTILSSNEKLFF.

The chain couples TRBV14 to TRBJ2-7; D gene ambiguous. CDR1 and CDR2 (germline): SGHDN, FVKESK. This CDR3 spans 11 amino acids. The ends were cut back, 5 bases at V and 4 bases at J, with 6 bases in the middle. The CDR3 coding sequence is TGTGCCAGCAGCTACACGTACGAGCAGTACTTC. Translation: CASSYTYEQYF. Drawing the rest from reference TRBV14 and TRBJ2-7, the complete variable domain is EAGVTQFPSHSVIEKGQTVTLRCDPISGHDNLYWYRRVMGKEIKFLLHFVKESKQDESGMPNNRFLAERTGGTYSTLKVQPAELEDSGVYFCASSYTYEQYFGPGTRLTVT.